The next 2 T cell receptor beta chains were all read from a single sample in a study of OX40 agonist ivuxolimab in advanced cancers. Clones were read by immunoSEQ multiplex PCR, and TCRdb kept only the in-frame ones, dropping some. The repertoire holds 89,000 or so clones, with 91% as singletons. This material consisted of CD4+ or CD8+ T cells sorted from blood, taken in a trial of the OX40 agonist ivuxolimab. These receptors were obtained from an adult with an advanced solid tumor such as melanoma, head and neck, liver or kidney cancer.

This clone was seen a few times. The chain links TRBV5-1 to TRBJ1-1, with D perhaps matching TRBD1 (6 bases). CDR3 length: 14 residues. Trimming removed 4 bases from V and 2 bases from J, with 12 bases in between. Germline CDR1 SGHRS, CDR2 YFSETQ. DNA for the CDR3: TGCGCCAGCAGCATGGCAGGGACAAACACTGAAGCTTTCTTT. Residues: CASSMAGTNTEAFF.

This rearrangement joins TRBV27 to TRBJ1-6; the D gene is possibly TRBD1 (5 bases). This CDR3 spans 12 amino acids. Per the germline V gene, CDR1 is MNHEY and CDR2 is SMNVEV (reference sequence). V was trimmed by 8 bases and J by 9 bases, leaving 11 bases between them. The CDR3: CASSKGTSPLHF. CDR3 coding DNA: TGTGCCAGCTCTAAGGGGACTTCACCCCTCCACTTT.